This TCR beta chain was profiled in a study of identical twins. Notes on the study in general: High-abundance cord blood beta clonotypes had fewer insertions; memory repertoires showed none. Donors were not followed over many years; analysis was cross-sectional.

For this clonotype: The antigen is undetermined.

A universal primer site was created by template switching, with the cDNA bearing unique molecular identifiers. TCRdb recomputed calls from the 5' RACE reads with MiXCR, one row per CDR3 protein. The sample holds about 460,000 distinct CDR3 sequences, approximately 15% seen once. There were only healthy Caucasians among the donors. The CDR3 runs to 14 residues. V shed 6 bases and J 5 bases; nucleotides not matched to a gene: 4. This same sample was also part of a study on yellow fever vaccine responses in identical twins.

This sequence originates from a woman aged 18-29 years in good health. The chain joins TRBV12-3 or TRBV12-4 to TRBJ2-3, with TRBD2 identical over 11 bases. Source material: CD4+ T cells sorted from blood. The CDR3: CASRKTSGVDTQYF. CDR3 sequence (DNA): TGTGCCAGCAGAAAGACTAGCGGGGTAGATACGCAGTATTTT.